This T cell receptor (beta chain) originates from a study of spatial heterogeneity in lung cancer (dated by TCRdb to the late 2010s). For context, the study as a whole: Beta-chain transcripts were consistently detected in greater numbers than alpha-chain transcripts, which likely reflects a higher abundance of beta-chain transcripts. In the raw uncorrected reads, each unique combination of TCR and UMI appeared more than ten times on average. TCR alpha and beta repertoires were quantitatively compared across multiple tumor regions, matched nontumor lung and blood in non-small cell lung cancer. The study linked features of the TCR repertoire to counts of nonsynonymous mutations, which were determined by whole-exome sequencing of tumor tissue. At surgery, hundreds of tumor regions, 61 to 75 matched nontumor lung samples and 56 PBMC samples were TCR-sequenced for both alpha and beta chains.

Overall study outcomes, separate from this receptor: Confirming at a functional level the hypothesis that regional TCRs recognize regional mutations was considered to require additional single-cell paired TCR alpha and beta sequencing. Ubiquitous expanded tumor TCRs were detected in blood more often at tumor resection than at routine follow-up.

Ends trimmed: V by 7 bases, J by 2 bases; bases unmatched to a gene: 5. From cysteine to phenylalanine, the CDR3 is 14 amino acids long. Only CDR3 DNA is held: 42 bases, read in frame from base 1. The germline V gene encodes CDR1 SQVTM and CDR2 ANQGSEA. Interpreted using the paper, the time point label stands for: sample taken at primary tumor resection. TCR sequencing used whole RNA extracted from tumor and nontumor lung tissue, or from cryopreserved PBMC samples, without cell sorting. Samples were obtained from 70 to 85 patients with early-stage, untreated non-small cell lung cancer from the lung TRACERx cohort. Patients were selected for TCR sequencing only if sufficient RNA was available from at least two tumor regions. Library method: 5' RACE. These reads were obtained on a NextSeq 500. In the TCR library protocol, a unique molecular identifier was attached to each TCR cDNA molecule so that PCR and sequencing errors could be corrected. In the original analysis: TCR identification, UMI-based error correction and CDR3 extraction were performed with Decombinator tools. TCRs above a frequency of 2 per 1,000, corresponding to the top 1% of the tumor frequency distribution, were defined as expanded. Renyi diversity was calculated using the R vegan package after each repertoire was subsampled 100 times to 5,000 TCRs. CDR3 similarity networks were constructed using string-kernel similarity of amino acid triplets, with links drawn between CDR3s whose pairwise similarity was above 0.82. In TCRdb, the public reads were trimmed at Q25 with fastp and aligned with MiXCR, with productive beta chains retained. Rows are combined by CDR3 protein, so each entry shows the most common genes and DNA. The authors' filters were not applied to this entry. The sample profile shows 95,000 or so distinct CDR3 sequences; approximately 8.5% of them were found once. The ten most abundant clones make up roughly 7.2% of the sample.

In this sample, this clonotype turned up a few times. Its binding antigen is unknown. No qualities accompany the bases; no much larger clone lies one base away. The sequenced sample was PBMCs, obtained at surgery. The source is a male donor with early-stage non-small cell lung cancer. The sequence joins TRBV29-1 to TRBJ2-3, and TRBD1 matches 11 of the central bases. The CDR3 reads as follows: CSAGDRGTTDTQYF. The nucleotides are TGCAGCGCCGGGGACAGGGGGACCACAGATACGCAGTATTTT.